These 23 T cell receptor beta chains came from one sample sequenced in a study of OX40 agonist ivuxolimab in advanced cancers. The assay was immunoSEQ multiplex PCR, and TCRdb's table has in-frame clones only and misses some. Of over 65,000 clones in the sample, more than 70% were seen once. The source was CD4+ or CD8+ T cells sorted from blood, collected in a trial of the OX40 agonist ivuxolimab. The source is an adult with an advanced solid tumor such as melanoma, head and neck, liver or kidney cancer.

In DNA, the CDR3 is TGTGCCAGCAGGGGTGACAGGGGGCGGATGACTGAAGCTTTCTTT. Amino acids: CASRGDRGRMTEAFF. This chain links TRBV6-1 with TRBJ1-1; 10 bases match TRBD1. This CDR3 has 15 residues. V dropped 6 bases and J dropped 5; count of bases not matched to a gene: 9. CDR1 MNHNS and CDR2 SASEGT come from the germline V gene.

The chain has TRBV19 and TRBJ2-2; a possible D gene is TRBD1 (6 bases). CDR1 LNHDA and CDR2 SQIVND come from the germline V gene (reference sequence). Trimming removed 5 bases at V and 1 base at J, with 8 bases between. The CDR3 loop spans 14 amino acids. The CDR3 is CASSQGLNTGELFF. CDR3 sequence (DNA): TGTGCCAGTAGTCAGGGGCTGAACACCGGGGAGCTGTTTTTT.

This chain connects TRBV19 to TRBJ2-2; TRBD1 matches at 10 bases. The V segment lost 6 bases and the J segment 6 bases; nucleotides outside the gene matches: 4. This CDR3 contains 14 residues. Per the germline V gene, CDR1 is LNHDA and CDR2 is SQIVND (reference sequence). CDR3 coding DNA: TGTGCCAGTAGGGGACAGGGGTATGCCGGGGAGCTGTTTTTT. It yields the protein CASRGQGYAGELFF. Using reference TRBV19 and TRBJ2-2 for the parts outside the CDR3, the full variable domain is DGGITQSPKYLFRKEGQNVTLSCEQNLNHDAMYWYRQDPGQGLRLIYYSQIVNDFQKGDIAEGYSVSREKKESFPLTVTSAQKNPTAFYLCASRGQGYAGELFFGEGSRLTVL.

The chain employs TRBV4-2 and TRBJ2-1, with 8 bases aligning to TRBD2. The length of the CDR3 is 15 residues. Germline V gene lookup returns CDR1 LGHNA and CDR2 YNFKEQ. V lost 0 bases, J lost 7 bases, and 5 bases stayed unmatched. CDR3 sequence: CASSQERAGVNEQFF. CDR3 DNA sequence: TGTGCCAGCAGCCAAGAAAGAGCGGGAGTAAATGAGCAGTTCTTC.

The V gene is TRBV19, the J gene TRBJ1-1; a possible D gene is TRBD1 (6 bases). Trimming removed 6 bases at V and 6 bases at J, with 23 bases between. Per the germline V gene, CDR1 is LNHDA and CDR2 is SQIVND (reference sequence). The CDR3 consists of 16 residues. The CDR3 protein is CASREQGGGPLAEAFF. Written as DNA, the CDR3 is TGTGCCAGTAGGGAACAGGGAGGGGGGCCGTTGGCTGAAGCTTTCTTT.

This clone was found once. The same CDR3 is also encoded by other DNA sequences in this sample. The chain uses TRBV6-1 and TRBJ2-1; D possibly corresponds to TRBD2 (6 bases). The CDR3 length is 15 residues. CDR1 is MNHNS and CDR2 is SASEGT in the germline V gene. V shed 3 bases and J shed 0 bases, with 9 bases lying between them. CDR3 in amino acids: CASSDPGGSYNEQFF. The CDR3 nucleotides are TGTGCCAGCAGTGACCCCGGGGGCTCCTACAATGAGCAGTTCTTC.

This chain links TRBV11-2 with TRBJ2-5; perhaps TRBD2 as D (5 bases). This CDR3 comprises 14 residues. In germline, CDR1 is SGHAT, CDR2 FQNNGV. V dropped 5 bases and J dropped 5 bases, with 15 bases sitting between them. CDR3 sequence: CASSPSRTSETQYF. In nucleotides, the CDR3 is TGTGCCAGCAGCCCCTCTCGGACTTCTGAGACCCAGTACTTC.

V gene TRBV2 combines with J gene TRBJ1-5, with a weak D call TRBD1 (6 bases). The CDR3 totals 12 residues. V lost 6 bases, J lost 11 bases, and 14 bases lay in between. Germline lookup yields CDR1 SNHLY and CDR2 FYNNEI. The CDR3 nucleotides are TGTGCCAGCAGAGAACAGGGCATGGCCCAGCATTTT. The encoded protein is CASREQGMAQHF.

The V and J genes are TRBV5-6 and TRBJ2-6, with TRBD2 matching 10 bases. The CDR3 is 17 residues long. Unmatched junction bases numbered 5, after V lost 4 bases and J lost 1 base. CDR1 is SGHDT and CDR2 is YYEEEE in the germline V gene. For the CDR3, the DNA is TGTGCCAGCAGCCAGGGACTAGCGTGGTCTGGGGCCAACGTCCTGACTTTC. Translated, it gives CASSQGLAWSGANVLTF.

The V call is TRBV28, the J call TRBJ2-1; tentatively, D is TRBD2 (6 bases). The CDR3 runs 16 residues. Germline-derived CDR1 and CDR2 are MDHEN and SYDVKM. Deletions cut 1 base from V and 8 bases from J, with 18 bases between. CDR3 protein: CASSLSPLGAGDEQFF. Here the CDR3 DNA reads TGTGCCAGCAGTTTATCTCCCCTAGGAGCGGGCGATGAGCAGTTCTTC.

The V gene is TRBV7-9, the J gene TRBJ1-3, with D tentatively TRBD1 (5 bases). V shed 5 bases and J shed 4 bases, with 27 bases lying between them. The CDR3 consists of 19 residues. Germline V gene data show CDR1 as SEHNR and CDR2 as FQNEAQ (reference sequence). Here the CDR3 reads CASSQQDGSKRVTGNTIYF. For the CDR3, the DNA is TGTGCCAGCAGCCAACAGGACGGATCTAAGCGGGTGACGGGAAACACCATATATTTT.

The chain couples TRBV5-1 to TRBJ1-6; 7 positions match TRBD1. CDR1 is SGHRS and CDR2 is YFSETQ in the germline V gene. V trimming: 0 bases; J trimming: 13 bases; junction bases outside the gene matches: 7. This CDR3 has 14 amino acids. CDR3 loop: CASSLEGTEYPLHF. CDR3 DNA: TGCGCCAGCAGCTTGGAGGGGACAGAATATCCCCTCCACTTT.

This clone was detected once. The rearrangement joins TRBV9 to TRBJ2-1; 9 nucleotides match TRBD1. J gave up 8 bases and V 4 bases, and 4 bases lay outside the gene matches. Germline CDR1 is SGDLS and CDR2 is YYNGEE. CDR3 length: 13 residues. The CDR3 DNA is TGTGCCAGCAGCAGGGACAGGGTTTATGAGCAGTTCTTC. This encodes CASSRDRVYEQFF.

The gene calls are TRBV15 and TRBJ1-1; D perhaps matches TRBD1 (5 bases). CDR3 size: 13 residues. Germline V CDR1 and CDR2: LNHNV, YYDKDF (reference sequence). V lost 1 base and J 5 bases, leaving 8 bases between the germline ends. As DNA, the CDR3 is TGTGCCACCAGCAGAGGGGGGGAAACTGAAGCTTTCTTT. Translated, it gives CATSRGGETEAFF. The entire variable domain, with the rest obtained from reference TRBV15 and TRBJ1-1, is as follows: DAMVIQNPRYQVTQFGKPVTLSCSQTLNHNVMYWYQQKSSQAPKLLFHYYDKDFNNEADTPDNFQSRRPNTSFCFLDIRSPGLGDTAMYLCATSRGGETEAFFGQGTRLTVV.

This clone was recorded only once. The genes are TRBV6-1 and TRBJ2-7; 7 bases match TRBD1. Germline CDR1 is MNHNS and CDR2 is SASEGT. The CDR3 sequence is 14 residues long. With V trimmed by 4 bases and J by 1 base, 4 bases remained unmatched. The CDR3 protein is CASSVDRSSYEQYF. The CDR3 bases are TGTGCCAGCAGTGTGGACAGGTCGTCCTACGAGCAGTACTTC.

The CDR3 region is CASSQGLGLNTEAFF. In DNA, the CDR3 is TGCGCCAGCAGCCAGGGGCTTGGCTTGAACACTGAAGCTTTCTTT. This chain connects TRBV4-3 to TRBJ1-1; TRBD1 might be the D (5 bases). The CDR3 is 15 residues long. Germline V lookup: CDR1 LGHNA, CDR2 YSLEER. Trimming removed 3 bases at V and 0 bases at J, with 11 bases between.

V is TRBV19 and J is TRBJ1-2; D unresolved. Trimming took 3 bases from V and 4 from J, leaving 9 bases between them. Germline assignment: CDR1 LNHDA and CDR2 SQIVND (reference sequence). This CDR3 has 13 amino acids. This chain's CDR3 is CASSMDYFYGYTF. CDR3 bases: TGTGCCAGTAGTATGGATTACTTCTATGGCTACACCTTC.

The chain is built from TRBV27 and TRBJ1-1, with TRBD1 as a possible D gene (6 bases). The V gene's germline CDR1 is MNHEY and CDR2 SMNVEV (reference sequence). The CDR3 covers 14 residues. The ends were cut back, 9 bases at V and 5 bases at J, with 19 bases in the middle. The CDR3 sequence: CASRQDLLGTEAFF. The CDR3, as DNA: TGTGCCAGTCGACAGGACCTGTTGGGGACTGAAGCTTTCTTT.

This clone was seen a single time. The rearrangement uses TRBV7-9 and TRBJ1-5; unclear D gene. This CDR3 has 12 residues. Per the germline V gene, CDR1 is SEHNR and CDR2 is FQNEAQ (reference sequence). V lost 4 bases to trimming and J lost 7 bases, with 8 bases between them. DNA for the CDR3: TGTGCCAGCAGCTCTTTTGGACAGCCCCAGCATTTT. Translated: CASSSFGQPQHF.

The chain carries TRBV7-2 and TRBJ2-5; TRBD2 might be the D (6 bases). V was shortened by 1 base and J by 4 bases, with 7 bases between the two germline ends. The CDR3 contains 13 residues. Germline V CDR1 and CDR2: SGHTA, FQGNSA. CDR3 in DNA: TGTGCCAGCAGCTTAGGGCGGGGAGAGACCCAGTACTTC. Translation: CASSLGRGETQYF. Variable domain in full (rest from reference TRBV7-2 and TRBJ2-5): GAGVSQSPSNKVTEKGKDVELRCDPISGHTALYWYRQSLGQGLEFLIYFQGNSAPDKSGLPSDRFSAERTGGSVSTLTIQRTQQEDSAVYLCASSLGRGETQYFGPGTRLLVL.

The CDR3 protein is CASSLGTSGRYGGANVLTF. In DNA form, the CDR3 reads TGTGCCAGTAGTTTAGGGACTAGCGGGAGATACGGTGGGGCCAACGTCCTGACTTTC. V and J are TRBV19 and TRBJ2-6; 14 nucleotides agree with TRBD2. This CDR3 has 19 residues. The junction had 9 bases not matched to a gene; V was cut back by 5 bases and J by 3 bases. In germline, CDR1 is LNHDA, CDR2 SQIVND (reference sequence).

The rearrangement uses TRBV4-2 and TRBJ1-2, with D unclear. Per the germline V gene, CDR1 is LGHNA and CDR2 is YNFKEQ. The ends were cut back, 2 bases at V and 2 bases at J, with 9 bases in the middle. The CDR3 totals 14 residues. The CDR3 bases are TGTGCCAGCAGCCAACCCGAAGTCAACTATGGCTACACCTTC. Translating it yields CASSQPEVNYGYTF.

This clone was observed a few times. The chain is built from TRBV29-1 and TRBJ1-2, with a weak D call TRBD1 (6 bases). The CDR3 contains 15 residues. V was pared by 3 bases and J by 4 bases, with 18 bases between. Germline-derived CDR1 and CDR2 are SQVTM and ANQGSEA. The DNA for the CDR3 is TGCAGCGTTGAGGGACTCGGGGGCGCTGGCTATGGCTACACCTTC. This gives the protein CSVEGLGGAGYGYTF.